The clone carrying this T cell receptor beta chain was counted once. Profiled with immunoSEQ multiplex PCR; TCRdb holds only in-frame clones, not every one. This sample yields 60,000 to 70,000 clones, of which about 80% are seen a single time; 4.5% to 6% belongs to the top ten. The timepoints at which blood was sampled were baseline, cycle 4 day 1, and cycle 7 day 1. The data belong to a study of OX40 agonist ivuxolimab in advanced cancers. Study information: Patients were dosed intravenously with ivuxolimab at 0.01 to 10 mg/kg every 2 weeks. Recorded diagnoses for dose-escalation patients were hepatocellular carcinoma, melanoma, renal cell or head and neck cancer.

This CDR3 region has 14 residues. Looked up from germline, CDR1 is LGHNA and CDR2 is YNFKEQ. V was pared by 0 bases and J by 3 bases, with 8 bases between. This TCR was recovered from an adult with an advanced solid tumor such as melanoma, head and neck, liver or kidney cancer. The gene calls are TRBV4-2 and TRBJ2-5; D not resolved. Sequencing was performed on CD4+ or CD8+ T cells sorted from blood, taken in a trial of the OX40 agonist ivuxolimab. This chain's CDR3 is CASSQDPLEETQYF. Here the CDR3 DNA reads TGTGCCAGCAGCCAAGATCCCTTGGAAGAGACCCAGTACTTC.